The rows below give T cell receptor beta chains drawn from one sample of a study of cytomegalovirus exposure and HLA in healthy donors. Profiling relied on immunoSEQ multiplex PCR, and the TCRdb table lists in-frame clones only, not all of them. The table has a few hundred thousand clones, approximately 90% seen once. Sample: PBMCs. Receptor source: a woman between 18 and 29 years old in good health and CMV-seronegative. The CDR3 runs from the conserved cysteine through the conserved F or W. A D gene is named only where the DNA matches it firmly. Clone size, where shown, is once, few, many, or a class for clones that have expanded.

abundance	j_gene	d_gene	v_gene	CDR3nt	CDR3aa
NA	TRBJ1-6	NA	TRBV6-5	TGTGCCGGCACCCCGGGCAGGGTTAATTCACCCCTCCACTTT	CAGTPGRVNSPLHF
once	TRBJ2-7	TRBD2	TRBV2	TGTGCCAGCAGTGGACTAGCGGGGGCCGGGGAGTACTTC	CASSGLAGAGEYF
NA	TRBJ1-5	NA	TRBV2	TGTGCCAGCAGTGAAGTCCAGGGTAGCAATCAGCCCCAGCATTTT	CASSEVQGSNQPQHF
once	TRBJ1-2	NA	TRBV6-5	TGTGCCAGCAGTATAAGAAACCCGACAGGTTATGGCTACACCTTC	CASSIRNPTGYGYTF
NA	TRBJ2-7	NA	TRBV18	TGTGCCAGCTCACAAGAATATGGACAGAACTACGAGCAGTACTTC	CASSQEYGQNYEQYF
NA	TRBJ2-2	TRBD2	TRBV2	TGTGCCAGCAGTGGAAGACTAGCGGAAACCGGGGAGCTGTTTTTT	CASSGRLAETGELFF
NA	TRBJ2-5	NA	TRBV19	TGTGCCAGTAGTATTGCGGACCAAGAGACCCAGTACTTC	CASSIADQETQYF
NA	TRBJ1-1	NA	TRBV5-6	TGTGCCAGCAGCCCAGAACGGAGGAGCACTGAAGCTTTCTTT	CASSPERRSTEAFF
NA	TRBJ1-4	NA	TRBV11-1	TGTGCCAGCAGCCAAAGGGGGAAGGAGAATGAAAAACTGTTTTTT	CASSQRGKENEKLFF
NA	TRBJ2-2	NA	TRBV19	TGTGCCTCCCTTAGTAGCAGGGGAAACACCGGGGAGCTGTTTTTT	CASLSSRGNTGELFF
few	TRBJ2-3	NA	TRBV6-5	TGTGCCAGCAGTTACGGGAGGACAGATACGCAGTATTTT	CASSYGRTDTQYF
NA	TRBJ2-1	TRBD1	TRBV10-1	TGCGCCAGCAGCTCGGGACAGGGGAAGGGCTACAATGAGCAGTTCTTC	CASSSGQGKGYNEQFF
NA	TRBJ2-1	NA	TRBV5-1	TGCGCCAGCGCCCTCGGAGATGAGCAGTTCTTC	CASALGDEQFF
NA	TRBJ1-1	TRBD1	TRBV5-4	TGTGCCAGCAGCCGTTCCGGGACAGGGCACTTGGGGGCTTTCTTT	CASSRSGTGHLGAFF
once	TRBJ1-6	TRBD1	TRBV5-6	TGTGCCAGCAGCCCGGGACAGGCTATTCCACCCCTCCACTTT	CASSPGQAIPPLHF
NA	TRBJ2-7	NA	TRBV19	TGTGCCAGTACCGCCCCGGGGCAGGGGACCTACGAGCAGTACTTC	CASTAPGQGTYEQYF
NA	TRBJ1-4	TRBD1	TRBV29-1	TGCAGCGTTGAACGACAGGGAGCTGAAAAACTGTTTTTT	CSVERQGAEKLFF
NA	TRBJ1-5	NA	TRBV6-1	TGTGCCAGCAGTGAAGCTGAGGGAAGCGGTCAGCCCCAGCATTTT	CASSEAEGSGQPQHF
NA	TRBJ1-3	TRBD1	TRBV15	TGTGCCACCAGCAGGACAGGGGGCTCTGGAAACACCATATATTTT	CATSRTGGSGNTIYF
NA	TRBJ1-6	NA	TRBV4-1	TGCGCCAGCAGCCACCCGACAGCCAATTCACCCCTCCACTTT	CASSHPTANSPLHF
NA	TRBJ1-1	TRBD1	TRBV27	TGCCCACCGAGGGCAGGGGGCCATGACATGAACACTGAAGCTTTCTTT	CPPRAGGHDMNTEAFF
NA	TRBJ2-1	NA	TRBV29-1	TGCAGCGTTGAAAGACCGGGGCAGGGGTCCTACAATGAGCAGTTCTTC	CSVERPGQGSYNEQFF
NA	TRBJ1-5	TRBD1	TRBV6-1	TGTGCCAGCAATACAGGGGTGAGCAATCAGCCCCAGCATTTT	CASNTGVSNQPQHF
NA	TRBJ2-7	NA	TRBV5-4	TGTGCCAGCAGCTCCACGACTTCTAGCCTCCTCTACGAGCAGTACTTC	CASSSTTSSLLYEQYF
once	TRBJ2-7	TRBD1	TRBV5-4	TGTGCCAGCAGCTCGGCGTCAGGGGGCGCCTCCTACGAGCAGTACTTC	CASSSASGGASYEQYF
NA	TRBJ2-7	TRBD1	TRBV6-6	TGTGCCAGCAGCCTGAGGGACAGGTGCTACTTC	CASSLRDRCYF
NA	TRBJ2-1	TRBD2	TRBV5-1	TGCGCCAGCAGCCCTATCCTAGCGGGGGTCAATGAGCAGTTCTTC	CASSPILAGVNEQFF
NA	TRBJ1-5	NA	TRBV6-5	TGCGCCAGCAGTTACGGCGGGAACCCGGGTCAGCCCCAGCATTTT	CASSYGGNPGQPQHF
NA	TRBJ2-2	NA	TRBV6-5	TGTGCCAGCAGTTACTCGGACAGATTAGACACCGGGGAGCTGTTTTTT	CASSYSDRLDTGELFF
NA	TRBJ1-3	NA	TRBV25-1	TGTGCCAGCAGTGTACACAGGGCCTCGGGAAACACCATATATTTT	CASSVHRASGNTIYF
NA	TRBJ2-1	TRBD2	TRBV2	TGTGCCAGCAGTGGCCTAGCGGGGGAGCAGTTCTTC	CASSGLAGEQFF
NA	TRBJ2-4	TRBD1	TRBV5-1	TGCGCCAGCAGTACAGGGGGAGCCAAAAACATTCAGTACTTC	CASSTGGAKNIQYF
once	TRBJ2-7	TRBD2	TRBV11-2	TGTGCCAGCAGCTTAGCCTCCGGGGGGATCTCCTACGAGCAGTACTTC	CASSLASGGISYEQYF
NA	TRBJ1-5	NA	TRBV7-6	TGTGCCAGCAGCTTAGCCCCAGGAAGCAATCAGCCCCAGCATTTT	CASSLAPGSNQPQHF
NA	TRBJ2-1	NA	TRBV5-4	TGTGCCAGCAGCTTGGACGTCGCCCCGAGCTCCTACAATGAGCAGTTCTTC	CASSLDVAPSSYNEQFF
few	TRBJ1-1	NA	TRBV16	TGTGCCAGCAGCCAAAAAAGGGAGGGGACTGAAGCTTTCTTT	CASSQKREGTEAFF
NA	TRBJ2-7	TRBD2	TRBV6-1	TGTGCCCACGGGGTGGCGGGAGGGTCCTACGAGCAGTACTTC	CAHGVAGGSYEQYF
NA	TRBJ2-1	TRBD2	TRBV5-1	TGCGCCAGCAGCTTGGGACTAGCGAGTGAGCAGTTCTTC	CASSLGLASEQFF
NA	TRBJ2-2	TRBD2	TRBV9	TGTGCCAGCGGCGGGGGGCCTAACACCGGGGAGCTGTTTTTT	CASGGGPNTGELFF
NA	TRBJ1-1	NA	TRBV14	TGTGCCAGCAGTTTCCAGGGTTTTGAAGCTTTCTTT	CASSFQGFEAFF
NA	TRBJ1-3	NA	TRBV5-1	TGCGCCAGCAGCTTGGACAGCTACTCTGGAAACACCATATATTTT	CASSLDSYSGNTIYF
NA	TRBJ2-1	TRBD2	TRBV10-3	TGTGCCATCGGGACTAGCGGGCGAGAGCAGTTCTTC	CAIGTSGREQFF
few	TRBJ2-5	NA	TRBV21-1	TGTGCCAGCCCGGAGACCCAGTACTTC	CASPETQYF
NA	TRBJ1-6	TRBD1	TRBV14	TGTGCCAGCAGCCAAGAAGGGACAGGCGATTCACCCCTCCACTTT	CASSQEGTGDSPLHF
NA	TRBJ1-6	TRBD1	TRBV5-1	TGCGCCAGCAGGGGGACAGGTGATAATTCACCCCTCCACTTT	CASRGTGDNSPLHF
NA	TRBJ2-6	TRBD1	TRBV27	TGTGCCAGCAGTGGATTGACAGGGGCACCTGGGGCCAACGTCCTGACTTTC	CASSGLTGAPGANVLTF
NA	TRBJ1-3	NA	TRBV19	TGTGCCAGTAGTATGGACAACCTGGGGCTCTCTGGAAACACCATATATTTT	CASSMDNLGLSGNTIYF
NA	TRBJ1-6	NA	TRBV28	TGTGCCAGCAGTTTACCCGGGTCCTATAATTCACCCCTCCACTTT	CASSLPGSYNSPLHF
once	TRBJ2-1	NA	TRBV27	TGTGCCAGCAGTTCAATCAGGGGCCCCAGCAATGAGCAGTTCTTC	CASSSIRGPSNEQFF
NA	TRBJ2-5	NA	TRBV15	TGTGCCACCAGCAGAGATCAGGGGAGTCAAGAGACCCAGTACTTC	CATSRDQGSQETQYF
NA	TRBJ2-5	NA	TRBV25-1	TGTGCCAGCAGGGAAGGGGCAATTGAGACCCAGTACTTC	CASREGAIETQYF
NA	TRBJ2-5	NA	TRBV25-1	TGTGCCAGCAGTGTGGGACTAGAGACCCAGTACTTC	CASSVGLETQYF
NA	TRBJ1-2	NA	TRBV7-9	TGTGCCAGCAGCTTGACAGGAGCTTACACCTATGGCTACACCTTC	CASSLTGAYTYGYTF
NA	TRBJ1-2	NA	TRBV10-3	TGTGCCATCAGGTCGCCAGACGGGGGCTACACCTTC	CAIRSPDGGYTF